What follows are 25 T cell receptor beta chains derived from one specimen sequenced in a study of shared clonotypes between healthy human individuals. TCRdb keeps only in-frame clones here, not all; method: immunoSEQ multiplex PCR. The sample holds about 2.1 million clones, about 92% seen once. CD45RO-negative cells were positively selected for CCR7, leaving out terminally differentiated effector memory CD45RA+ cells. Sequences were obtained from naive CD8+ T cells from PBMCs. The receptors originated from a man aged 18-30 years in good health. Some clones in this sample may be carry-over from other donors' samples.

This clone appeared once. The CDR3 protein is CASSTPRGGQNNNEQFF. The CDR3 region has the DNA TGTGCCAGCAGTACCCCTCGCGGGGGGCAGAATAACAATGAGCAGTTCTTC. The rearrangement links TRBV28 to TRBJ2-1; TRBD2 agrees at 8 bases. Trimming took 5 bases from V and 5 from J; bases not matched to a gene: 14. This CDR3 region has 17 residues. Germline CDR1 and CDR2: MDHEN and SYDVKM.

V is TRBV15 and J is TRBJ2-3; D gene uncertain. The CDR3 sequence is 17 residues long. Trimming took off 3 bases at V and 0 bases at J, with 16 bases between the two ends. Germline V CDR1 and CDR2: LNHNV, YYDKDF (reference sequence). This CDR3 is CATSRAWAQTSTDTQYF. The CDR3 coding sequence is TGTGCCACCAGCAGGGCCTGGGCCCAGACTAGCACAGATACGCAGTATTTT.

The rearrangement links TRBV30 to TRBJ2-7, with TRBD1 matching 8 bases. V was pared by 8 bases and J by 4 bases, with 7 bases of the junction left unmatched. The CDR3 has 12 amino acids. Germline assignment: CDR1 GTSNPN and CDR2 SVGIG (reference sequence). DNA of the CDR3: TGTGCCGCGGTACAGGGGGGATACGAGCAGTACTTC. This codes for CAAVQGGYEQYF.

This chain links TRBV20-1 with TRBJ1-5; D is possibly TRBD1 (5 bases). CDR1 and CDR2 (germline): DFQATT, SNEGSKA (reference sequence). Trimming pared 7 bases from V and 6 bases from J, leaving 10 bases between. This CDR3 is 11 amino acids long. The CDR3 is CSGRDVQPQHF. The CDR3 nucleotides read TGCAGTGGCCGGGACGTTCAGCCCCAGCATTTT.

V is TRBV2 and J is TRBJ2-1; D possibly uses TRBD1 or TRBD2 (5 bases each). V was clipped by 4 bases and J by 6 bases, with 16 bases between them. Germline V gives CDR1 SNHLY, CDR2 FYNNEI. This CDR3 is built from 15 residues. CDR3 loop: CASSVGRDQSNEQFF. The DNA of the CDR3 is TGTGCCAGCAGTGTTGGCCGGGACCAGTCCAATGAGCAGTTCTTC.

This rearrangement joins TRBV9 to TRBJ2-7, with TRBD1 as a possible D gene (5 bases). The V end lost 3 bases, the J end lost 4 bases, and 8 bases lay between the germline ends. In germline, CDR1 is SGDLS, CDR2 YYNGEE. The CDR3 has 12 residues. The CDR3 DNA is TGTGCCAGCAGCGATACAGGATACGAGCAGTACTTC. It yields the protein CASSDTGYEQYF.

As for this clone: The identical CDR3 is also encoded by other nucleotide sequences in the sample. V gene TRBV28 combines with J gene TRBJ1-5, with D uncertain. There are 11 residues in the CDR3. Deletions cut 5 bases from V and 5 bases from J, with 4 bases between. The germline gives CDR1 MDHEN, CDR2 SYDVKM. CDR3 coding DNA: TGTGCCAGCAGTGCTTATCAGCCCCAGCATTTT. Protein sequence: CASSAYQPQHF.

The V and J genes are TRBV7-8 and TRBJ2-1; 11 positions match TRBD2. CDR3 length equals 18 residues. Germline assignment: CDR1 SGHVS and CDR2 FQNEAQ. The V and J ends lost 4 bases and 5 bases, in that order; junction bases with no gene match: 13. The CDR3 is CASSSPSGRMSADNEQFF. CDR3 sequence (DNA): TGTGCCAGCAGCTCACCTAGCGGGAGGATGAGTGCGGACAATGAGCAGTTCTTC.

In regard to this clone: The sample has other DNA sequences that encode this CDR3 too. This chain joins TRBV6-5 and TRBJ1-2; D ambiguous. Germline V lookup: CDR1 MNHEY, CDR2 SVGAGI. The V and J ends lost 3 bases and 2 bases respectively, with 10 bases between them. This CDR3 has 14 amino acids. CDR3 in amino acids: CASSYLPRNYGYTF. The CDR3 DNA sequence: TGTGCCAGCAGTTATTTACCGAGGAACTATGGCTACACCTTC.

In the case of this clone: This sample includes further DNA sequences coding for the same CDR3. The chain recombines TRBV9 with TRBJ2-7; 12 positions agree with TRBD2. The germline V gene has CDR1 SGDLS and CDR2 YYNGEE. The length of the CDR3 is 14 residues. With 0 bases clipped from V and 6 bases from J, the junction kept 1 base outside the gene matches. The CDR3 DNA follows: TGTGCCAGCAGCGTAGGACTAGCGGGGGTCGAGCAGTACTTC. Translated: CASSVGLAGVEQYF.

The rearrangement joins TRBV28 to TRBJ2-7; D might be TRBD2 (6 bases). Trimming removed 7 bases at V and 4 bases at J, with 17 bases between. CDR1 and CDR2 (germline): MDHEN, SYDVKM. This CDR3 contains 14 residues. This CDR3 is CASTDRDSGYEQYF. The CDR3 nucleotides read TGTGCCAGCACCGACCGGGACTCTGGTTACGAGCAGTACTTC.

The J gene is TRBJ2-6, the V gene TRBV11-2, with unresolved D. CDR1 and CDR2 (germline): SGHAT, FQNNGV. V dropped 4 bases and J dropped 0 bases, with 4 bases sitting between them. CDR3 length: 14 amino acids. The CDR3 sequence: CASSWGSGANVLTF. Written as DNA, the CDR3 is TGTGCCAGCAGCTGGGGCTCTGGGGCCAACGTCCTGACTTTC.

This clone was picked up many times. The V call is TRBV27, the J call TRBJ2-7; D ambiguous. The CDR3 length is 15 residues. Trimming cost V 2 bases and J 0 bases, with 11 bases left between them. Per germline, CDR1 MNHEY and CDR2 SMNVEV (reference sequence). CDR3 sequence: CASSLRPGRSYEQYF. The CDR3 DNA reads as TGTGCCAGCAGTTTACGGCCAGGCCGCTCCTACGAGCAGTACTTC.

V and J are TRBV9 and TRBJ1-1, with a possible D match to TRBD1 (5 bases). The CDR3 has 15 residues. The V end was cut by 3 bases, the J end by 1 base, with 13 bases between. Germline CDR1 SGDLS, CDR2 YYNGEE. The CDR3 DNA follows: TGTGCCAGCAGCGCGGGGGACGGAGCGAACACTGAAGCTTTCTTT. This codes for CASSAGDGANTEAFF.

The rearrangement joins TRBV19 to TRBJ1-1; D uncertain. Germline-derived CDR1 and CDR2 are LNHDA and SQIVND (reference sequence). Trimming stripped 3 bases from V and 6 bases from J, with 20 bases between. The CDR3 contains 16 residues. CDR3 sequence (DNA): TGTGCCAGTAGTATTAAGTCGCCGGCCGTCCGGTCTGAAGCTTTCTTT. Protein product: CASSIKSPAVRSEAFF.

J is TRBJ1-2 and V is TRBV28; D gene ambiguous. V lost 3 bases, J lost 6 bases, and 11 bases lay in between. CDR3 size: 13 residues. Germline V gene lookup returns CDR1 MDHEN and CDR2 SYDVKM. The CDR3 nucleotides are TGTGCCAGCAGTTTTGGCAGAAAAGATGGCTACACCTTC. This gives the protein CASSFGRKDGYTF.

The chain uses TRBV7-9 and TRBJ1-1; D is ambiguous. The V end was cut by 0 bases, the J end by 3 bases, with 8 bases between. Germline CDR1 is SEHNR and CDR2 is FQNEAQ (reference sequence). There are 14 residues in the CDR3. The CDR3 loop reads CASSLALGHTEAFF. Here the CDR3 DNA reads TGTGCCAGCAGCTTAGCGTTAGGGCACACTGAAGCTTTCTTT.

This chain joins TRBV19 and TRBJ2-2, with 11 nucleotides matching TRBD2. Germline assignment: CDR1 LNHDA and CDR2 SQIVND (reference sequence). Trimming took 3 bases from V and 8 from J; bases not matched to a gene: 8. The CDR3 has 16 amino acids. The DNA for the CDR3 is TGTGCCAGTAGTATGTCACTAGCGGGAGCATCTGGGGAGCTGTTTTTT. Translating it yields CASSMSLAGASGELFF.

The gene calls are TRBV13 and TRBJ2-1; TRBD1 matches 8 bases. The V gene's germline CDR1 is PRHDT and CDR2 FYEKMQ (reference sequence). This CDR3 is built from 15 residues. The trim removed 5 bases at V and 7 bases at J, leaving 10 bases unmatched. Here the CDR3 reads CASSSTQGAGNEQFF. The CDR3 DNA sequence: TGTGCCAGCAGCAGTACCCAGGGGGCCGGGAATGAGCAGTTCTTC.

The chain is built from TRBV4-3 and TRBJ2-1; no definite D call. The CDR3 sequence is 15 residues long. Between the trimmed V and J ends, which lost 2 bases and 0 bases, there was a span of 8 bases. Germline CDR1 is LGHNA and CDR2 is YSLEER. CDR3 sequence: CASSQLHRSYNEQFF. CDR3 bases: TGCGCCAGCAGCCAACTCCACCGCTCCTACAATGAGCAGTTCTTC.

The CDR3 DNA is TGTGCCTGGGGACCGTGGGCGGAAGCTTTCTTT. Its protein product is CAWGPWAEAFF. The J gene is TRBJ1-1, the V gene TRBV30; no reliable D call. CDR3 length: 11 amino acids. V was cut by 5 bases and J by 8 bases, with 12 bases left in between. Germline CDR1 and CDR2: GTSNPN and SVGIG (reference sequence).

The CDR3 reads CASRLTGEETQYF. Written as DNA, the CDR3 is TGTGCCAGCAGACTGACAGGGGAAGAGACCCAGTACTTC. The genes are TRBV14 and TRBJ2-5; 8 bases are a match to TRBD1. V shed 6 bases and J 3 bases; nucleotides not matched to a gene: 3. This CDR3 is 13 amino acids long. Germline assignment: CDR1 SGHDN and CDR2 FVKESK.

The rearrangement uses TRBV6-5 and TRBJ1-2; 9 positions match TRBD1. In germline, CDR1 is MNHEY, CDR2 SVGAGI. This CDR3 contains 13 residues. J lost 7 bases, V lost 6 bases, and 6 bases had no gene match. The CDR3 nucleotides are TGTGCCAGCAGCCGGACAGGGGCGGGTGGCTACACCTTC. It specifies CASSRTGAGGYTF.

The V and J genes are TRBV5-1 and TRBJ2-2; 7 bases fit TRBD2. Germline-derived CDR1 and CDR2 are SGHRS and YFSETQ. The CDR3 consists of 17 residues. Trimming at V came to 3 bases and at J to 2 bases, leaving 10 bases not matched to a gene. In DNA, the CDR3 is TGCGCCAGCAGCTCGGAGCCCGGGACTACAAACACCGGGGAGCTGTTTTTT. It encodes CASSSEPGTTNTGELFF.

This clone has just a few counts. V is TRBV19 and J is TRBJ2-2; D uncertain. The length of the CDR3 is 13 residues. Germline assignment: CDR1 LNHDA and CDR2 SQIVND (reference sequence). V lost 5 bases and J 0 bases, leaving 4 bases between the germline ends. DNA for the CDR3: TGTGCCAGTAGTGAGGCGAACACCGGGGAGCTGTTTTTT. Residues: CASSEANTGELFF. The full variable domain, its missing parts supplied by reference TRBV19 and TRBJ2-2, is DGGITQSPKYLFRKEGQNVTLSCEQNLNHDAMYWYRQDPGQGLRLIYYSQIVNDFQKGDIAEGYSVSREKKESFPLTVTSAQKNPTAFYLCASSEANTGELFFGEGSRLTVL.